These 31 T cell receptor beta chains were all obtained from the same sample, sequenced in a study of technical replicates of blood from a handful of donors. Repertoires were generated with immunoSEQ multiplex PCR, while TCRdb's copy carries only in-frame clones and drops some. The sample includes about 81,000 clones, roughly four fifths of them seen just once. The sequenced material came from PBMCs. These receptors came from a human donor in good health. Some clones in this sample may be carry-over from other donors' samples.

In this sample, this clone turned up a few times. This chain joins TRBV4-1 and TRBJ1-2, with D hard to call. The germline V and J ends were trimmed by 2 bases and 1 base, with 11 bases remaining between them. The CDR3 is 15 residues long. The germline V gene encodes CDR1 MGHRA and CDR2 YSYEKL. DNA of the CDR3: TGCGCCAGCAGCCAACTCAGGTTGGTTAACTATGGCTACACCTTC. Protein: CASSQLRLVNYGYTF.

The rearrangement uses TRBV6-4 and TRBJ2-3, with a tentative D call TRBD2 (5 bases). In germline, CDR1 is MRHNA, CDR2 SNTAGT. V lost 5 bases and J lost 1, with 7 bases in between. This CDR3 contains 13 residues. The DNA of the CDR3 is TGTGCCAGCAGTTCCGGGGGCACAGATACGCAGTATTTT. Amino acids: CASSSGGTDTQYF.

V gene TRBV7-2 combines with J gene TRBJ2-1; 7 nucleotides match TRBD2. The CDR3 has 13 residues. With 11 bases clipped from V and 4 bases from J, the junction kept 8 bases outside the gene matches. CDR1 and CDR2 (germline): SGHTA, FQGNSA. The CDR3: CASGAGVYNEQFF. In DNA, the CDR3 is TGTGCCTCCGGCGCGGGAGTTTACAATGAGCAGTTCTTC.

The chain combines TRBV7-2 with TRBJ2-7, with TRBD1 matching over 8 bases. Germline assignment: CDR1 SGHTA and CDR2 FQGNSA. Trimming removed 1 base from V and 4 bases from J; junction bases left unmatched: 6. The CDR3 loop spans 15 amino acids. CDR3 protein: CASSLVADRGYEQYF. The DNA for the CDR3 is TGTGCCAGCAGCTTAGTCGCTGACAGGGGTTACGAGCAGTACTTC.

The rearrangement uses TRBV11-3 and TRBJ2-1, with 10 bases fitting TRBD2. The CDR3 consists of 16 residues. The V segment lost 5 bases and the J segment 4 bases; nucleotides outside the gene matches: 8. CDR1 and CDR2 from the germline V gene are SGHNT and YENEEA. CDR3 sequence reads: CASSLKSGGAYNEQFF. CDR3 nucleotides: TGTGCCAGCAGCCTGAAAAGCGGGGGGGCTTACAATGAGCAGTTCTTC.

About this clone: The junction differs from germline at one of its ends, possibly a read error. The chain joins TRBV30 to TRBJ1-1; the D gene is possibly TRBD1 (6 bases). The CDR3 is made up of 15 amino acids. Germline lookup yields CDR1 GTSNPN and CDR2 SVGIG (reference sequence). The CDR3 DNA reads TGTGCCTGGAGTCCCCCCCGGGGGGGCGGCACTGAGGCTTTCTTT. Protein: CAWSPPRGGGTEAFF.

In nucleotides, the CDR3 is TGTGCCAGCAGCTTAGGGGCTACCACCGGGGAGCTGTTTTTT. Its translation: CASSLGATTGELFF. V usage is TRBV7-2 and J usage is TRBJ2-2; D gene uncertain. Germline V lookup: CDR1 SGHTA, CDR2 FQGNSA. V was trimmed by 1 base and J by 4 bases, leaving 7 bases between them. This CDR3 contains 14 residues.

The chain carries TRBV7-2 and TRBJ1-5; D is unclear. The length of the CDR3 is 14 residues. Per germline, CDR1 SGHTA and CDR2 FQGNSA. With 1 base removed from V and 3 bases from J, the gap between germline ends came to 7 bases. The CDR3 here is CASSLDGSNQPQHF. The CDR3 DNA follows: TGTGCCAGCAGCTTAGACGGTTCCAATCAGCCCCAGCATTTT.

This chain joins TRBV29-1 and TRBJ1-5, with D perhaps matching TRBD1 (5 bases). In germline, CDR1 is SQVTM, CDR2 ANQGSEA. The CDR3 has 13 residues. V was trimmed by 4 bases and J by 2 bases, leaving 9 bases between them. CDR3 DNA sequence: TGCAGCGTTGTAGGGGCCGGCAATCAGCCCCAGCATTTT. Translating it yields CSVVGAGNQPQHF.

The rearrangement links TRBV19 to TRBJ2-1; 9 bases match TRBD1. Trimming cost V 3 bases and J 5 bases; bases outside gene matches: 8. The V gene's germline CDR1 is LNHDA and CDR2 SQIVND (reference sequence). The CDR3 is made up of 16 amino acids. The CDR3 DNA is TGTGCCAGTAGTATCTTGGGACAGGGTCCGAACAATGAGCAGTTCTTC. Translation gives CASSILGQGPNNEQFF.

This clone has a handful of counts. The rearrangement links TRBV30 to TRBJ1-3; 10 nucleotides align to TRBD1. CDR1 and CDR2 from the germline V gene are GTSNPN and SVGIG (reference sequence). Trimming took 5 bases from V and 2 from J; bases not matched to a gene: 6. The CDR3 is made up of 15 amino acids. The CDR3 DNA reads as TGTGCCTGGGTTAGGGACAGGGGACCTGGAAACACCATATATTTT. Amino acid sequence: CAWVRDRGPGNTIYF.

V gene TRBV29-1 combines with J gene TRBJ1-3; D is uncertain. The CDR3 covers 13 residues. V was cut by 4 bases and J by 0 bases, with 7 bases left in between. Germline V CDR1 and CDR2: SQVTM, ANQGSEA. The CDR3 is CSVGGLSGNTIYF. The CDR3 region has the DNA TGCAGCGTTGGCGGCCTCTCTGGAAACACCATATATTTT.

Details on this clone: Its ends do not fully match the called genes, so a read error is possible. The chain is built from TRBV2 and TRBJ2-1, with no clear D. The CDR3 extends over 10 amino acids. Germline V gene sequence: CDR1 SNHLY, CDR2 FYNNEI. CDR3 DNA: TGTGCCAGCAGTGAACAGTCGCAGATCTTC. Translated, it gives CASSEQSQIF. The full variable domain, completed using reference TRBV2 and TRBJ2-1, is EPEVTQTPSHQVTQMGQEVILRCVPISNHLYFYWYRQILGQKVEFLVSFYNNEISEKSEIFDDQFSVERPDGSNFTLKIRSTKLEDSAMYFCASSEQSQIFGPGTRLTVL.

CDR3 sequence reads: CATSREQATNQPQHF. CDR3 sequence (DNA): TGTGCCACCAGCAGAGAACAGGCTACTAATCAGCCCCAGCATTTT. The chain links TRBV15 to TRBJ1-5; tentatively, D is TRBD1 (5 bases). CDR3 length: 15 amino acids. The germline V and J ends were trimmed by 0 bases and 4 bases, with 10 bases remaining between them. Germline V gene data show CDR1 as LNHNV and CDR2 as YYDKDF (reference sequence). Full variable domain (rest looked up from reference TRBV15 and TRBJ1-5): DAMVIQNPRYQVTQFGKPVTLSCSQTLNHNVMYWYQQKSSQAPKLLFHYYDKDFNNEADTPDNFQSRRPNTSFCFLDIRSPGLGDTAMYLCATSREQATNQPQHFGDGTRLSIL.

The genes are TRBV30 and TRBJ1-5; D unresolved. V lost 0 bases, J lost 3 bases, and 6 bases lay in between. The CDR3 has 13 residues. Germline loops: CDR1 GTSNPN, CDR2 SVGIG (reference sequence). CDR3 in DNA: TGTGCCTGGAGTGTTACAGACAATCAGCCCCAGCATTTT. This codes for CAWSVTDNQPQHF.

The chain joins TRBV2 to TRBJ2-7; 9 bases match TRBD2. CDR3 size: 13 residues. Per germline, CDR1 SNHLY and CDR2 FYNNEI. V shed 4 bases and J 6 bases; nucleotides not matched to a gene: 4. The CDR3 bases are TGTGCCAGCAGTGTAGCGGGAGCAGGCGAGCAGTACTTC. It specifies CASSVAGAGEQYF.

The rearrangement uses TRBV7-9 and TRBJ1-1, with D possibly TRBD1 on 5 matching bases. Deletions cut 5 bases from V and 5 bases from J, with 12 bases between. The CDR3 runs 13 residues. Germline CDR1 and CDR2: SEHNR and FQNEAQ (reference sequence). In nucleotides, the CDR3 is TGTGCCAGCAGCCTCTCTGCAGGGACTGAAGCTTTCTTT. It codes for CASSLSAGTEAFF.

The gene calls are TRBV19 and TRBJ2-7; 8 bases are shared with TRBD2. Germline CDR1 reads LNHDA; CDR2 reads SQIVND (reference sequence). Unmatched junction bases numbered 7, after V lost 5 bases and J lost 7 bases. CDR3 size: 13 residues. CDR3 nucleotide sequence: TGTGCCAGTAGTCCCGGACTAGCTCGGGAGCAGTACTTC. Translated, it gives CASSPGLAREQYF.

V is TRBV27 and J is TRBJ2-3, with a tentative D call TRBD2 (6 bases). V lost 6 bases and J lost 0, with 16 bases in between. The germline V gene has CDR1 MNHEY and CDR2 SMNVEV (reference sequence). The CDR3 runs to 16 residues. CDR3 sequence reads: CASREGRVPSTDTQYF. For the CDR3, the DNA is TGTGCCAGCAGGGAGGGACGGGTCCCTAGCACAGATACGCAGTATTTT.

The CDR3 protein is CASSHRLAVSTDTQYF. CDR3 sequence (DNA): TGTGCCAGCAGTCATAGACTAGCGGTTAGCACAGATACGCAGTATTTT. V gene TRBV27 combines with J gene TRBJ2-3; TRBD2 aligns across 9 bases. CDR3 length: 16 amino acids. V was pared by 5 bases and J by 0 bases, with 6 bases of the junction left unmatched. CDR1 and CDR2 from the germline V gene are MNHEY and SMNVEV (reference sequence).

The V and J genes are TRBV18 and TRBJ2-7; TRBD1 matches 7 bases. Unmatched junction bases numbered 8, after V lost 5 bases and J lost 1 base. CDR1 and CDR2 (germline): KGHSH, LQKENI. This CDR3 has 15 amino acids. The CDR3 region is CASSTDRVGSYEQYF. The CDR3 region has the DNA TGTGCCAGCTCAACTGACAGGGTAGGATCCTACGAGCAGTACTTC. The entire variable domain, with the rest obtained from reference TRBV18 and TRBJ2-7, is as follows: NAGVMQNPRHLVRRRGQEARLRCSPMKGHSHVYWYRQLPEEGLKFMVYLQKENIIDESGMPKERFSAEFPKEGPSILRIQQVVRGDSAAYFCASSTDRVGSYEQYFGPGTRLTVT.

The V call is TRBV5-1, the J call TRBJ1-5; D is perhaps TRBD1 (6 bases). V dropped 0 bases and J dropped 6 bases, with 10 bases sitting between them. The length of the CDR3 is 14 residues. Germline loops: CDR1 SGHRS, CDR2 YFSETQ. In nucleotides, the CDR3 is TGCGCCAGCAGCTTGGCAGGGGCAGGTCAGCCCCAGCATTTT. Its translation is CASSLAGAGQPQHF.

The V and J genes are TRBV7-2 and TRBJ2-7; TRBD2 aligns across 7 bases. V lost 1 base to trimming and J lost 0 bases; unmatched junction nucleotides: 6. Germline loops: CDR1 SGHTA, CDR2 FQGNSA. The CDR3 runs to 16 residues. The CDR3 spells CASSLGSSGHSYEQYF. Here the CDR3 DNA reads TGTGCCAGCAGCTTAGGGTCTAGCGGACACTCCTACGAGCAGTACTTC.

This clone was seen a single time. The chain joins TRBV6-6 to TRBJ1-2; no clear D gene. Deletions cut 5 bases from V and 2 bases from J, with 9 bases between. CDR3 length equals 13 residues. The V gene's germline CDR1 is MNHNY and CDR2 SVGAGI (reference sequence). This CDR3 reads CASSGAENYGYTF. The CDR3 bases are TGTGCCAGCAGTGGAGCGGAGAACTATGGCTACACCTTC.

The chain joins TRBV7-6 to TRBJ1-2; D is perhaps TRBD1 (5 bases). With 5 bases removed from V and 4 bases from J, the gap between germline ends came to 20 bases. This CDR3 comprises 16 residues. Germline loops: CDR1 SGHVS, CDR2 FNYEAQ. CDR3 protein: CASSPPRGGGLYGYTF. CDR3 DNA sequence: TGTGCCAGCAGCCCCCCTCGGGGGGGTGGGCTCTATGGCTACACCTTC.

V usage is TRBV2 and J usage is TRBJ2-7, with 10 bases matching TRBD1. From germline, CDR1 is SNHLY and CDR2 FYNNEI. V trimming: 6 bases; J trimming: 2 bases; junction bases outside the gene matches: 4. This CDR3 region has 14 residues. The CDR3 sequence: CASRSGTGAYEQYF. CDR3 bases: TGTGCCAGCAGATCCGGGACAGGGGCCTACGAGCAGTACTTC.

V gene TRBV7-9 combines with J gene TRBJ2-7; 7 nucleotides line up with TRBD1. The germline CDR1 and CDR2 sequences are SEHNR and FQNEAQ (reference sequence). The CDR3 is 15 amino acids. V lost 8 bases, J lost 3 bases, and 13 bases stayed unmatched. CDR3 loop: CASELYTGANYEQYF. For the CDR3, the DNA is TGTGCCAGCGAACTCTACACAGGGGCAAACTACGAGCAGTACTTC.

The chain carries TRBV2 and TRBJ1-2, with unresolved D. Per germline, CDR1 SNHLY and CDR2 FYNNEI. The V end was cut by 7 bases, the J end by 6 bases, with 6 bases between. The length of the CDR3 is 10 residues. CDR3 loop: CASNSNGYTF. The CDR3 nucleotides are TGTGCCAGCAACTCTAATGGCTACACCTTC.

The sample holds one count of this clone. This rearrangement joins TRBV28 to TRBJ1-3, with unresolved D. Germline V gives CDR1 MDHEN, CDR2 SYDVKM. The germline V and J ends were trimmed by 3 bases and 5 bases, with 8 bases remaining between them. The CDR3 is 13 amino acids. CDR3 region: CASSFRSRNTIYF. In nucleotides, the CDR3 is TGTGCCAGCAGTTTCCGGAGCAGAAACACCATATATTTT.

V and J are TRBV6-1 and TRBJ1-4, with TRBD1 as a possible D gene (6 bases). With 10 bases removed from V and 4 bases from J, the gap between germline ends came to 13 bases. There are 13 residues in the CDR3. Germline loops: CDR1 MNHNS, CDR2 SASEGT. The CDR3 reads CATTRQVNEKLFF. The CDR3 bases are TGTGCCACCACAAGACAGGTTAATGAAAAACTGTTTTTT.

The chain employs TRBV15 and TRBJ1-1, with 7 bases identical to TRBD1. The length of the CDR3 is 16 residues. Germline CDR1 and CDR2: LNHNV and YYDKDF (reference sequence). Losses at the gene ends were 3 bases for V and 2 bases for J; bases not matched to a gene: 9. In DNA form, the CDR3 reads TGTGCCACCAGCAGGGCTCCCGGGACAGCTAACACTGAAGCTTTCTTT. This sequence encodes CATSRAPGTANTEAFF.